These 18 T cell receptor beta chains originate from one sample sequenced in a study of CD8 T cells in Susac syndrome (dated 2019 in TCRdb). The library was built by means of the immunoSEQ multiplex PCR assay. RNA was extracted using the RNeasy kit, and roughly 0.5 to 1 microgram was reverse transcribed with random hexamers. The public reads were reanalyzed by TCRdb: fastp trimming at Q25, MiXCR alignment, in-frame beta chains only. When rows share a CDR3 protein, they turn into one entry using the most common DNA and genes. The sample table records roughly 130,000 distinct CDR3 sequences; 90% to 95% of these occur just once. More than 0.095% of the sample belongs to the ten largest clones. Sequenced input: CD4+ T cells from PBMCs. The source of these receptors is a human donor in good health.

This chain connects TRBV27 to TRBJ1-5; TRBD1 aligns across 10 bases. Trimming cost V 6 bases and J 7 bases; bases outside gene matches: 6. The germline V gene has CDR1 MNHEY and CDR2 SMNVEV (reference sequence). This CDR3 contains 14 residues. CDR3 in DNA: TGTGCCAGCAGGGGGACAGGGGCGCGGCAGCCCCAGCATTTT. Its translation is CASRGTGARQPQHF.

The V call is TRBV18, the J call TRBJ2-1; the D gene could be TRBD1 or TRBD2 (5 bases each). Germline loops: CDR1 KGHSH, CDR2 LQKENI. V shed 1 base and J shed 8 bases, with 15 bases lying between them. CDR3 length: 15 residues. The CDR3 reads CASSPRGDRLDEQFF. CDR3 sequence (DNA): TGTGCCAGCTCACCACGTGGGGACCGCCTTGATGAGCAGTTCTTC.

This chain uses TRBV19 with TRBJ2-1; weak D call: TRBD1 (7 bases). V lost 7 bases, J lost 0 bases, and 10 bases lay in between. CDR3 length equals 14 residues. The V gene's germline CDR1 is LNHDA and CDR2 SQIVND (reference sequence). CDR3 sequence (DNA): TGTGCCAGTACCAGGGGGGTCTCCTACAATGAGCAGTTCTTC. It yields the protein CASTRGVSYNEQFF.

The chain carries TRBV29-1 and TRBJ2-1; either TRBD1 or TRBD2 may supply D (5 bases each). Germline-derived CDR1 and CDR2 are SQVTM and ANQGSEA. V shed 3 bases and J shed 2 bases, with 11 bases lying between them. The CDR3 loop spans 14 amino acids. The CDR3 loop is CSVDLGTAYNEQFF. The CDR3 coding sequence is TGCAGCGTTGATCTGGGGACCGCCTACAATGAGCAGTTCTTC.

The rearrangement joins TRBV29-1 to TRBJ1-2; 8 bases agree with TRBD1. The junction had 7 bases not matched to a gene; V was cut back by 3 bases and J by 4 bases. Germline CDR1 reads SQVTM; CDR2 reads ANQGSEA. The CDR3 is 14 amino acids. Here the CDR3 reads CSVDEDRGIYGYTF. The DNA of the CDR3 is TGCAGCGTTGACGAAGACAGGGGAATCTATGGCTACACCTTC.

CDR3: CASTSTGVTQYF. CDR3 DNA sequence: TGTGCCAGCACCTCGACAGGGGTGACCCAGTACTTC. The V call is TRBV7-2, the J call TRBJ2-5; 8 bases are shared with TRBD1. Germline CDR1 and CDR2: SGHTA and FQGNSA. The CDR3 consists of 12 residues. J gave up 7 bases and V 7 bases, and 5 bases lay outside the gene matches. Full variable domain (remainder filled in from reference TRBV7-2 and TRBJ2-5): GAGVSQSPSNKVTEKGKDVELRCDPISGHTALYWYRQSLGQGLEFLIYFQGNSAPDKSGLPSDRFSAERTGGSVSTLTIQRTQQEDSAVYLCASTSTGVTQYFGPGTRLLVL.

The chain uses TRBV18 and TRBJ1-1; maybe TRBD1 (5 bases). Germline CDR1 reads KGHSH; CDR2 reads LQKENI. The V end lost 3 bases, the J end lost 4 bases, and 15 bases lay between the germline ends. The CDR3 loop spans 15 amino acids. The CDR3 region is CASSPAGGFRTEAFF. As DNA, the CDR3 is TGTGCCAGCTCACCGGCGGGGGGGTTTCGCACTGAAGCTTTCTTT.

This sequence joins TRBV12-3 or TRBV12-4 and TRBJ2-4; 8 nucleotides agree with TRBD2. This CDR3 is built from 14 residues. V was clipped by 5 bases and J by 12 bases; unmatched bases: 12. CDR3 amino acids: CASSPRTAGGGQYF. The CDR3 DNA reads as TGTGCCAGCAGTCCCCGGACAGCCGGGGGGGGTCAGTACTTC.

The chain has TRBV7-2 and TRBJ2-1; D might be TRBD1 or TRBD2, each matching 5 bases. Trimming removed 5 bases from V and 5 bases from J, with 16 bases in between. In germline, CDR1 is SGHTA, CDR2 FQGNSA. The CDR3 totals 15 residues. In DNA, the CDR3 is TGTGCCAGCAGCCCCTGGCCGATGGGGGACAATGAGCAGTTCTTC. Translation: CASSPWPMGDNEQFF.

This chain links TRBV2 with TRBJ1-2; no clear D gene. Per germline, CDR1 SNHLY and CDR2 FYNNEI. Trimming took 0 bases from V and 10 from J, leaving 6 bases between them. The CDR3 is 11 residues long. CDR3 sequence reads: CASSEATDYTF. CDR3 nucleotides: TGTGCCAGCAGTGAAGCTACAGACTACACCTTC.

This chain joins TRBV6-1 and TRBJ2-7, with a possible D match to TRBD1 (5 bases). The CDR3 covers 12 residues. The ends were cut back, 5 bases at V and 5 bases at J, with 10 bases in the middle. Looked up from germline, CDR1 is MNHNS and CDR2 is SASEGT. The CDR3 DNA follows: TGTGCCAGCAGTCCGCAGGGTCACGAGCAGTACTTC. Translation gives CASSPQGHEQYF.

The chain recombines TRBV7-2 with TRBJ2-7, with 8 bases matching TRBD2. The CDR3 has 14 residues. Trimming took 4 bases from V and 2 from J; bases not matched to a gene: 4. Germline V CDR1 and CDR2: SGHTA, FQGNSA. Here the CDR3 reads CASSSSGLPYEQYF. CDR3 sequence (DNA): TGTGCCAGCAGCTCTAGCGGGCTTCCCTACGAGCAGTACTTC.

CDR3 bases: TGCAGCGTTGCTCGGGACACTGAAGCTTTCTTT. Amino acids: CSVARDTEAFF. The V call is TRBV29-1, the J call TRBJ1-1; D remains unclear. The length of the CDR3 is 11 residues. V lost 4 bases, J lost 3 bases, and 6 bases lay in between. CDR1 is SQVTM, CDR2 ANQGSEA, per germline.

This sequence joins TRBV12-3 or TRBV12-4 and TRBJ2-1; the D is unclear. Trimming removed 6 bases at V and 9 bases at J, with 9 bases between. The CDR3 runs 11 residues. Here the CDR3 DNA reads TGTGCCAGCAGCCCATTCGGTGAGCAGTTCTTC. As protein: CASSPFGEQFF.

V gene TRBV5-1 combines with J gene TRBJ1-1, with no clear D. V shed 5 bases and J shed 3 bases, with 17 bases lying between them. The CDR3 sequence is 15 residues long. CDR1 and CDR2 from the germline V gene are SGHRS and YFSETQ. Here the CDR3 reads CASRRDYGRDTEAFF. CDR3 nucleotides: TGCGCCAGCAGAAGGGATTACGGTAGGGACACTGAAGCTTTCTTT.

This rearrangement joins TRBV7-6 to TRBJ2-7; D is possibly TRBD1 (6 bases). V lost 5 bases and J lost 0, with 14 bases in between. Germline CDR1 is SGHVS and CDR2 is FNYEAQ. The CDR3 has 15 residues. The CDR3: CASSPDGRGSYEQYF. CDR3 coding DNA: TGTGCCAGCAGCCCCGATGGCAGGGGCTCCTACGAGCAGTACTTC. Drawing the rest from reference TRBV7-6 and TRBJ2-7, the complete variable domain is GAGVSQSPRYKVTKRGQDVALRCDPISGHVSLYWYRQALGQGPEFLTYFNYEAQQDKSGLPNDRFSAERPEGSISTLTIQRTEQRDSAMYRCASSPDGRGSYEQYFGPGTRLTVT.

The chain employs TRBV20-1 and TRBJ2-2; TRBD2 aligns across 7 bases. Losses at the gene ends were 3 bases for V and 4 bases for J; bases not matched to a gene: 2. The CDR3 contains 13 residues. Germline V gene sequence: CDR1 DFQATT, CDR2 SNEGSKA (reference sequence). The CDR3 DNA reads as TGCAGTGCTAGGGGAGGGGTCACCGGGGAGCTGTTTTTT. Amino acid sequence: CSARGGVTGELFF.

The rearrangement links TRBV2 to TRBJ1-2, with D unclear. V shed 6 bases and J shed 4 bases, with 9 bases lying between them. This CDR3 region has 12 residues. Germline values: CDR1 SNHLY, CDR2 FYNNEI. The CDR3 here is CASRSTSYGYTF. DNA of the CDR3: TGTGCCAGCAGGTCTACTAGCTATGGCTACACCTTC. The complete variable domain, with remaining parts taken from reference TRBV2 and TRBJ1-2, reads EPEVTQTPSHQVTQMGQEVILRCVPISNHLYFYWYRQILGQKVEFLVSFYNNEISEKSEIFDDQFSVERPDGSNFTLKIRSTKLEDSAMYFCASRSTSYGYTFGSGTRLTVV.